The rows below give T cell receptor beta chains drawn from one sample of a study of T-cell reconstitution after alpha-beta-depleted transplantation in children. TCRdb passed the PCR reads through MiXCR, listing each CDR3 protein once. The table has approximately 210,000 distinct CDR3 sequences, approximately 19% seen once. The input for sequencing was PBMCs, mostly from graft donor cells, taken 360 days after TCRalphabeta/CD19-depleted stem cell transplant. The receptor set was obtained from a male patient aged 2-10 years who had a stem cell transplant for acute lymphoblastic leukemia, so the T cells may come from the graft donor. The CDR3 runs from the conserved cysteine through the conserved F or W. A D gene is named only where the DNA matches it firmly. The size of a clone is reported for some rows only, either as once, few or many, or as a class for expanded clones.

D: NA; J: TRBJ2-7; V: TRBV19; size: NA; CDR3: CASSRNLYSYEQYF; DNA: TGTGCCAGTAGTCGAAACCTTTACTCCTACGAGCAGTACTTC
D: NA; J: TRBJ2-3; V: TRBV5-1; size: NA; CDR3: CASSFQGEDTQYF; DNA: TGCGCCAGCAGCTTTCAGGGTGAGGATACGCAGTATTTT
D: TRBD2; J: TRBJ2-1; V: TRBV6-5; size: few; CDR3: CASSYLAGGSNEQFF; DNA: TGTGCCAGCAGTTACTTAGCGGGGGGCTCAAATGAGCAGTTCTTC
D: NA; J: TRBJ2-1; V: TRBV5-1; size: few; CDR3: CASTAGTTGEQFF; DNA: TGCGCCAGCACGGCCGGGACGACGGGTGAGCAGTTCTTC
D: TRBD2; J: TRBJ2-1; V: TRBV9; size: NA; CDR3: CASSGGGGPYNEQFF; DNA: TGTGCCAGCAGCGGGGGCGGGGGGCCCTACAATGAGCAGTTCTTC
D: TRBD2; J: TRBJ2-7; V: TRBV4-1; size: few; CDR3: CASSQVAGGYEQYF; DNA: TGCGCCAGCAGCCAAGTGGCGGGAGGCTACGAGCAGTACTTC
D: NA; J: TRBJ2-7; V: TRBV11-2; size: few; CDR3: CASSPGVGTFSYEQYF; DNA: TGTGCCAGCAGCCCGGGGGTGGGGACATTCTCCTACGAGCAGTACTTC
D: NA; J: TRBJ2-5; V: TRBV7-2; size: NA; CDR3: CASSLFREVETQYF; DNA: TGTGCCAGCAGCTTATTTAGGGAGGTCGAGACCCAGTACTTC
D: NA; J: TRBJ1-2; V: TRBV6-1; size: NA; CDR3: CASGRTSYNYGYTF; DNA: TGTGCCAGCGGGAGGACCTCATATAACTATGGCTACACCTTC
D: NA; J: TRBJ2-5; V: TRBV11-2; size: NA; CDR3: CASSFRSSGETQYF; DNA: TGTGCCAGCAGCTTCAGGTCGAGCGGCGAGACCCAGTACTTC
D: TRBD2; J: TRBJ2-1; V: TRBV7-9; size: few; CDR3: CASRSSGGTSYNEQFF; DNA: TGTGCCAGCAGATCTAGCGGGGGGACCTCCTACAATGAGCAGTTCTTC
D: NA; J: TRBJ1-1; V: TRBV21-1; size: few; CDR3: CASSKDRENTEAFF; DNA: TGTGCCAGCAGCAAGGACAGGGAGAACACTGAAGCTTTCTTT
D: NA; J: TRBJ1-5; V: TRBV30; size: NA; CDR3: CAWRGGLGNQPQHF; DNA: TGTGCCTGGAGAGGGGGGCTAGGGAATCAGCCCCAGCATTTT
D: NA; J: TRBJ2-7; V: TRBV5-5; size: NA; CDR3: CASSFPVGNLGEQYF; DNA: TGTGCCAGCAGCTTTCCGGTCGGAAACTTGGGGGAGCAGTACTTC
D: TRBD2; J: TRBJ2-1; V: TRBV5-1; size: NA; CDR3: CASSARSGGLYNEQFF; DNA: TGCGCCAGCAGTGCCCGGAGCGGGGGTCTCTACAATGAGCAGTTCTTC
D: TRBD2; J: TRBJ2-1; V: TRBV7-6; size: NA; CDR3: CASSLVSSGGLIFSNEQFF; DNA: TGTGCCAGCAGCTTAGTCAGTAGCGGGGGGCTCATTTTCTCCAATGAGCAGTTCTTC
D: NA; J: TRBJ2-5; V: TRBV27; size: NA; CDR3: CASRKTQGIQETQYF; DNA: TGTGCCAGCAGAAAAACGCAGGGGATTCAAGAGACCCAGTACTTC
D: NA; J: TRBJ1-1; V: TRBV18; size: few; CDR3: CASSPKSTEAFF; DNA: TGTGCCAGCTCACCGAAGTCCACTGAAGCTTTCTTT
D: NA; J: TRBJ2-7; V: TRBV10-3; size: NA; CDR3: CAISETTGSYEQYF; DNA: TGTGCCATCAGTGAGACCACAGGGTCCTACGAGCAGTACTTC
D: TRBD2; J: TRBJ2-2; V: TRBV7-7; size: few; CDR3: CASSPRTSGNTGELFF; DNA: TGTGCCAGCAGCCCCCGGACTAGCGGGAACACCGGGGAGCTGTTTTTT
D: TRBD2; J: TRBJ2-7; V: TRBV25-1; size: NA; CDR3: CASSASGGRDEQYF; DNA: TGTGCCAGCAGTGCTAGCGGGGGTAGGGACGAGCAGTACTTC
D: NA; J: TRBJ2-2; V: TRBV27; size: few; CDR3: CASSIGGAGELFF; DNA: TGTGCCAGCAGCATAGGGGGTGCCGGGGAGCTGTTTTTT
D: NA; J: TRBJ1-2; V: TRBV12-3/TRBV12-4; size: NA; CDR3: CASSLKGTGYGYTF; DNA: TGTGCCAGCAGTTTGAAGGGGACGGGCTATGGCTACACCTTC
D: TRBD2; J: TRBJ2-3; V: TRBV12-3/TRBV12-4; size: NA; CDR3: CASSRLGPTSGVDTQYF; DNA: TGTGCCAGCTCCCGTCTAGGACCAACTAGCGGGGTGGATACGCAGTATTTT